This T cell receptor beta chain was profiled in a study of CD8 T cells in ankylosing spondylitis. For TCR beta, libraries came from quantitative 5'-RACE with molecular barcodes. In TCRdb, the 5' RACE reads were re-called with MiXCR into one record per CDR3 protein. In the table there are 150,000 to 200,000 distinct CDR3 sequences, 25% to 35% of which are singletons. This clonotype has ten or more counts. No antigen is known for it. Points from the study as a whole: Those disease-linked clones were CD8+; they were also relatively rare in peripheral blood. A motif in TCR beta, a set of seven to nine highly homologous variants, appeared characteristic of ankylosing spondylitis blood. In ankylosing spondylitis patients, matched synovial fluid reportedly showed significant enrichment of disease-linked clones.

The V end was cut by 0 bases, the J end by 7 bases, with 5 bases between. CDR3 length: 13 residues. Germline V gene lookup returns CDR1 SGHDT and CDR2 YYEEEE. The receptor's source is a male donor with ankylosing spondylitis. The chain recombines TRBV5-6 with TRBJ1-6, with D possibly being TRBD1 (5 bases). Source material: synovial fluid, either unsorted or a sorted T cell fraction (not recorded which). CDR3 nucleotide sequence: TGTGCCAGCAGCTTGGGACAGAATTCACCCCTCCACTTT. Translating gives CASSLGQNSPLHF. The variable domain in full, with the rest retrieved from reference TRBV5-6 and TRBJ1-6, is DAGVTQSPTHLIKTRGQQVTLRCSPKSGHDTVSWYQQALGQGPQFIFQYYEEEERQRGNFPDRFSGHQFPNYSSELNVNALLLGDSALYLCASSLGQNSPLHFGNGTRLTVT.